A single sample gave rise to the 4 T cell receptor beta chains below, sequenced in a study of T cell responses to AZD1222 COVID-19 vaccine. Profiled with immunoSEQ multiplex PCR; TCRdb holds only in-frame clones, not every one. The sample includes roughly 120,000 clones, roughly 90% of them seen just once. This specimen consisted of peripheral blood, obtained 28 days after the second AZD1222 dose. Source of these receptors: an adult who received the AZD1222 COVID-19 vaccine.

The V gene is TRBV9, the J gene TRBJ2-6; the D is unclear. The germline V gene encodes CDR1 SGDLS and CDR2 YYNGEE. The CDR3 covers 14 residues. V was pared by 3 bases and J by 4 bases, with 8 bases between. CDR3 DNA: TGTGCCAGCAGCGCTGAAACAGGGGCCAACGTCCTGACTTTC. It codes for CASSAETGANVLTF.

Regarding this clone: The sample carries other DNA sequences with the same CDR3. The chain has TRBV7-8 and TRBJ1-5, with a tentative D call TRBD1 (6 bases). Germline CDR1 and CDR2: SGHVS and FQNEAQ. The CDR3 spans 13 residues. Between the trimmed V and J ends, which lost 1 base and 7 bases, there was a span of 8 bases. The CDR3 protein is CASSLGGGQPQHF. CDR3 coding DNA: TGTGCCAGCAGCTTAGGAGGGGGGCAGCCCCAGCATTTT.

The chain recombines TRBV6-2 or TRBV6-3 with TRBJ1-2; TRBD1 might be the D (6 bases). The V gene's germline CDR1 is MNHEY and CDR2 SVGEGT. The CDR3 extends over 14 amino acids. V dropped 6 bases and J dropped 6 bases, with 17 bases sitting between them. Here the CDR3 reads CASSRTAPWDGYTF. The CDR3 bases are TGTGCCAGCAGCCGGACAGCCCCGTGGGATGGCTACACCTTC.

This sequence joins TRBV9 and TRBJ2-3, with D maybe TRBD2 (7 bases). The CDR3 covers 16 residues. With 1 base removed from V and 2 bases from J, the gap between germline ends came to 14 bases. Germline lookup yields CDR1 SGDLS and CDR2 YYNGEE. The CDR3 DNA sequence: TGTGCCAGCAGCGTAAGTACGGGGGGCCTCACAGATACGCAGTATTTT. Protein sequence: CASSVSTGGLTDTQYF.